Below, 13 T cell receptor beta chains from the same sample are listed, as sequenced in a study of identical twins. TCRdb fed the 5' RACE reads into MiXCR, producing one record per CDR3 protein. This table has about 200,000 distinct CDR3 sequences, 6.5% to 8% appearing once. The same sample was also studied in work on T cells expressing NK-cell markers.

Sequencing was done on a sample of CD8+ T cells sorted from blood. The receptors were gathered from a woman aged 18-30 years in good health.

This clonotype was detected only a few times. The V gene is TRBV29-1, the J gene TRBJ1-2; D unresolved. Germline assignment: CDR1 SQVTM and CDR2 ANQGSEA. The CDR3 loop spans 9 amino acids. The V end lost 4 bases, the J end lost 13 bases, and 10 bases lay between the germline ends. CDR3 sequence reads: CSVGRDTTF. The CDR3 DNA sequence: TGCAGCGTTGGTCGGGATACCACCTTC.

This clonotype has a handful of counts. The CDR3 DNA is TGCGCCAGCACAGGGGACGGGGGAGCAGAGACCCAGTACTTC. Amino acids: CASTGDGGAETQYF. This rearrangement joins TRBV5-1 to TRBJ2-5; perhaps D is TRBD1 or TRBD2 (6 bases each). The CDR3 is 14 residues long. The ends were cut back, 6 bases at V and 4 bases at J, with 16 bases in the middle. Germline V CDR1 and CDR2: SGHRS, YFSETQ.

There are many counts of this clonotype. The chain links TRBV29-1 to TRBJ2-3; D is uncertain. The ends were cut back, 4 bases at V and 4 bases at J, with 12 bases in the middle. Germline assignment: CDR1 SQVTM and CDR2 ANQGSEA. The CDR3 covers 13 residues. CDR3 residues: CSVVVERADTQYF. CDR3 in DNA: TGCAGCGTTGTCGTAGAGAGAGCAGATACGCAGTATTTT.

V and J are TRBV5-1 and TRBJ1-2; tentatively, D is TRBD1 (5 bases). From germline, CDR1 is SGHRS and CDR2 YFSETQ. The V and J ends lost 3 bases and 6 bases respectively, with 21 bases between them. The length of the CDR3 is 16 residues. Written as DNA, the CDR3 is TGCGCCAGCAGCTCGCCGTCACAGGAAATCGGGCATGGCTACACCTTC. Residues: CASSSPSQEIGHGYTF.

In this sample, this clonotype turned up a few times. This chain connects TRBV6-1 to TRBJ1-1, with a tentative D call TRBD1 (6 bases). The CDR3 is made up of 15 amino acids. CDR1 and CDR2 (germline): MNHNS, SASEGT. V dropped 7 bases and J dropped 0 bases, with 15 bases sitting between them. The CDR3 spells CASKKRAGVNTEAFF. The CDR3, as DNA: TGTGCCAGCAAAAAAAGGGCAGGGGTGAACACTGAAGCTTTCTTT.

This clonotype was observed a handful of times. This sequence joins TRBV7-9 and TRBJ2-3; D is uncertain. This CDR3 comprises 16 residues. Trimming removed 5 bases from V and 4 bases from J, with 19 bases in between. The V gene's germline CDR1 is SEHNR and CDR2 FQNEAQ (reference sequence). Here the CDR3 DNA reads TGTGCCAGCAGCCCGCCTGGCAACAGAAACCCAGATACGCAGTATTTT. Protein product: CASSPPGNRNPDTQYF.

The rearrangement uses TRBV5-6 and TRBJ2-5; D is tentatively TRBD1 or TRBD2 (5 bases each). The V end was cut by 3 bases, the J end by 2 bases, with 14 bases between. This CDR3 is built from 15 residues. Germline-derived CDR1 and CDR2 are SGHDT and YYEEEE. CDR3 bases: TGTGCCAGCAGCTCGGACATGAGGGTACAAGAGACCCAGTACTTC. Protein product: CASSSDMRVQETQYF.

This clonotype has just a few counts. V usage is TRBV27 and J usage is TRBJ1-1; 7 bases line up with TRBD1. The junction had 13 bases not matched to a gene; V was cut back by 11 bases and J by 4 bases. The CDR3 is 14 residues long. Germline values: CDR1 MNHEY, CDR2 SMNVEV (reference sequence). The CDR3 sequence is CASQAGGGRTEAFF. The CDR3 nucleotides are TGTGCCTCCCAGGCAGGGGGGGGACGCACTGAAGCTTTCTTT.

This clonotype was detected ten times or more. The rearrangement joins TRBV4-1 to TRBJ1-1; no definite D call. The V end lost 4 bases, the J end lost 5 bases, and 11 bases lay between the germline ends. CDR3 length: 13 residues. In germline, CDR1 is MGHRA, CDR2 YSYEKL. CDR3 nucleotides: TGCGCCAGCAGCCGCACACCGGGGACTGAAGCTTTCTTT. Protein sequence: CASSRTPGTEAFF.

The chain links TRBV30 to TRBJ2-3, with D uncertain. CDR3 length equals 15 residues. Germline CDR1 and CDR2: GTSNPN and SVGIG (reference sequence). V was cut by 1 base and J by 4 bases, with 15 bases left in between. CDR3 DNA: TGTGCCTGGAGTGAAGGCCCCTTGCAGGCAGATACGCAGTATTTT. Its protein product is CAWSEGPLQADTQYF.

This clonotype was observed a handful of times. CDR3 sequence (DNA): TGTGCCAGCAGCACGACCGGGACTTACTACGAGCAGTACTTC. Translation: CASSTTGTYYEQYF. The chain links TRBV3-1 to TRBJ2-7; possible D gene TRBD2, 6 bases. Trimming took 5 bases from V and 3 from J, leaving 14 bases between them. The CDR3 totals 14 residues. CDR1 is LGHDT, CDR2 YNNKEL, per germline (reference sequence).

This clonotype was observed many times. The rearrangement links TRBV27 to TRBJ2-2; D is uncertain. The CDR3 sequence is 13 residues long. Germline values: CDR1 MNHEY, CDR2 SMNVEV (reference sequence). V dropped 4 bases and J dropped 8 bases, with 11 bases sitting between them. This CDR3 is CASSSNRPGELFF. DNA of the CDR3: TGTGCCAGCAGTTCCAATCGTCCGGGGGAGCTGTTTTTT.

This clonotype was detected only a few times. The V and J genes are TRBV29-1 and TRBJ2-7; either TRBD1 or TRBD2 may fit D (5 bases each). CDR3 size: 14 residues. The germline gives CDR1 SQVTM, CDR2 ANQGSEA. The ends were cut back, 4 bases at V and 2 bases at J, with 15 bases in the middle. In DNA form, the CDR3 reads TGCAGCGTTGTAAAGAAGGGGACCCCCTACGAGCAGTACTTC. Translation: CSVVKKGTPYEQYF.